This entry lists 16 T cell receptor beta chains sequenced from one sample in a study of blood T cell repertoires in COVID-19. The table came from immunoSEQ multiplex PCR; TCRdb's copy has only in-frame clones and leaves some out. The table includes roughly 180,000 clones, 80% to 90% detected once. The specimen sequenced was peripheral blood. These receptors came from a man aged 40-55 years who had recovered from COVID-19.

This chain links TRBV2 with TRBJ1-1; the match to TRBD1 covers 9 bases. V gave up 5 bases and J gave up 1 base; unmatched junction bases: 11. The CDR3 contains 17 residues. Per germline, CDR1 SNHLY and CDR2 FYNNEI. The CDR3 DNA follows: TGTGCCAGCAGTTATTTCAACAGGGGGCGGGGGAACACTGAAGCTTTCTTT. It specifies CASSYFNRGRGNTEAFF.

In the case of this clone: Other DNA sequences in this sample translate to the same CDR3. The chain carries TRBV7-9 and TRBJ1-5; 7 nucleotides match TRBD1. Per germline, CDR1 SEHNR and CDR2 FQNEAQ (reference sequence). V dropped 4 bases and J dropped 3; count of bases not matched to a gene: 3. CDR3 length equals 14 residues. CDR3 bases: TGTGCCAGCAGCTCGACAGGGTCCAATCAGCCCCAGCATTTT. Its protein is CASSSTGSNQPQHF.

The rearrangement links TRBV30 to TRBJ2-2; D possibly corresponds to TRBD2 (5 bases). The V end was cut by 2 bases, the J end by 7 bases, with 11 bases between. The CDR3 loop spans 13 amino acids. Germline V CDR1 and CDR2: GTSNPN, SVGIG (reference sequence). CDR3 sequence: CAWSPGAGGELFF. CDR3 sequence (DNA): TGTGCCTGGAGTCCGGGCGCGGGCGGGGAGCTGTTTTTT.

In DNA form, the CDR3 reads TGTGCCAGCAGTTCCTCGGGTAGCGGGATCTACGAGCAGTACTTC. Translated, it gives CASSSSGSGIYEQYF. The chain has TRBV6-5 and TRBJ2-7, with TRBD2 matching over 8 bases. The CDR3 is 15 amino acids. V gave up 4 bases and J gave up 3 bases; unmatched junction bases: 8. Germline CDR1 and CDR2: MNHEY and SVGAGI.

This clone showed up just once. The chain has TRBV30 and TRBJ2-1, with unresolved D. From germline, CDR1 is GTSNPN and CDR2 SVGIG (reference sequence). V was trimmed by 1 base and J by 12 bases, leaving 7 bases between them. The CDR3 length is 10 residues. The chain's CDR3 is CAWSGPTQFF. The CDR3 nucleotides read TGTGCCTGGAGTGGTCCTACGCAGTTCTTC.

The chain is built from TRBV4-1 and TRBJ2-3; D uncertain. Trimming cost V 1 base and J 5 bases, with 10 bases left between them. The germline V gene encodes CDR1 MGHRA and CDR2 YSYEKL. The CDR3 is 14 amino acids. The chain's CDR3 is CASSQAPTGDTQYF. CDR3 nucleotides: TGCGCCAGCAGCCAAGCACCTACCGGAGATACGCAGTATTTT.

The V gene is TRBV19, the J gene TRBJ2-1; 8 nucleotides align to TRBD1. Germline V CDR1 and CDR2: LNHDA, SQIVND (reference sequence). This CDR3 is built from 14 residues. Germline trimming cut 7 bases from V and 5 bases from J; bases unmatched to any gene: 7. The CDR3 protein is CASMARGRHNEQFF. CDR3 bases: TGTGCCAGTATGGCCAGGGGGCGCCACAATGAGCAGTTCTTC.

V and J are TRBV27 and TRBJ1-6; possible D gene TRBD1, 5 bases. CDR3 size: 16 residues. Trimming stripped 5 bases from V and 3 bases from J, with 14 bases between. Germline V CDR1 and CDR2: MNHEY, SMNVEV (reference sequence). In DNA, the CDR3 is TGTGCCAGCAGTCAAAGACAGCCAGTCTATAATTCACCCCTCCACTTT. Protein product: CASSQRQPVYNSPLHF.

This chain joins TRBV4-3 and TRBJ2-2; TRBD1 matches 9 bases. V trimming: 8 bases; J trimming: 6 bases; junction bases outside the gene matches: 4. The CDR3 covers 13 residues. Looked up from germline, CDR1 is LGHNA and CDR2 is YSLEER. CDR3 amino acids: CASGDRASGELFF. In nucleotides, the CDR3 is TGCGCCAGCGGGGACAGGGCCTCCGGGGAGCTGTTTTTT.

V usage is TRBV5-4 and J usage is TRBJ2-7; possible D gene TRBD2, 6 bases. The V and J ends lost 4 bases and 7 bases respectively, with 24 bases between them. Germline CDR1 is SGHNT and CDR2 is YYREEE (reference sequence). There are 16 residues in the CDR3. CDR3 in DNA: TGTGCCAGCAGCCCTCGAGGAGCGGGTCTATCTGGAGAGCAGTACTTC. This translates into CASSPRGAGLSGEQYF.

The genes are TRBV4-3 and TRBJ2-5; TRBD1 aligns across 10 bases. The V gene end was trimmed by 0 bases and the J gene end by 5 bases; junction bases not matched to a gene: 3. This CDR3 comprises 15 residues. Germline assignment: CDR1 LGHNA and CDR2 YSLEER. The CDR3 DNA reads as TGCGCCAGCAGCCAAGACGACAGGGGGCCCGAGACCCAGTACTTC. Its protein product is CASSQDDRGPETQYF.

CDR3 nucleotide sequence: TGTGCCACAACACCTACTTGGGCAGGGAAACCTCAGCCCCAGCATTTT. It yields the protein CATTPTWAGKPQPQHF. The chain employs TRBV19 and TRBJ1-5; tentative D call: TRBD1 (5 bases). Germline V gene sequence: CDR1 LNHDA, CDR2 SQIVND (reference sequence). V was trimmed by 10 bases and J by 6 bases, leaving 25 bases between them. The CDR3 loop spans 16 amino acids.

This sequence joins TRBV7-9 and TRBJ2-3; 8 bases are shared with TRBD2. CDR3 size: 16 residues. Germline assignment: CDR1 SEHNR and CDR2 FQNEAQ (reference sequence). The V gene end was trimmed by 4 bases and the J gene end by 6 bases; junction bases not matched to a gene: 12. CDR3 in DNA: TGTGCCAGCAGCTCGGTTTCCGGGACTAGGTCCGATACGCAGTATTTT. Protein sequence: CASSSVSGTRSDTQYF.

The V gene is TRBV4-3, the J gene TRBJ2-4; TRBD2 might be the D (5 bases). Germline assignment: CDR1 LGHNA and CDR2 YSLEER. The V and J ends lost 1 base and 3 bases respectively, with 7 bases between them. This CDR3 spans 14 amino acids. CDR3 in amino acids: CASSQARDKNIQYF. The CDR3, as DNA: TGCGCCAGCAGCCAAGCCCGGGACAAAAACATTCAGTACTTC.

The chain carries TRBV27 and TRBJ2-5, with a weak D call TRBD2 (5 bases). Germline CDR1 is MNHEY and CDR2 is SMNVEV (reference sequence). The CDR3 consists of 14 residues. Trimming removed 5 bases at V and 5 bases at J, with 15 bases between. CDR3: CASSATRLVETQYF. Written as DNA, the CDR3 is TGTGCCAGCAGTGCAACTAGGTTGGTGGAGACCCAGTACTTC.

This clone was observed once. The chain recombines TRBV20-1 with TRBJ1-2, with D possibly being TRBD1 (5 bases). The CDR3 runs 14 residues. Trimming shortened V by 3 bases and J by 3 bases, and 14 bases separated the two germline ends. Germline V gene lookup returns CDR1 DFQATT and CDR2 SNEGSKA (reference sequence). The CDR3 region has the DNA TGCAGTGCTAGTCAAGGAGGGACCCACTATGGCTACACCTTC. It translates to CSASQGGTHYGYTF.